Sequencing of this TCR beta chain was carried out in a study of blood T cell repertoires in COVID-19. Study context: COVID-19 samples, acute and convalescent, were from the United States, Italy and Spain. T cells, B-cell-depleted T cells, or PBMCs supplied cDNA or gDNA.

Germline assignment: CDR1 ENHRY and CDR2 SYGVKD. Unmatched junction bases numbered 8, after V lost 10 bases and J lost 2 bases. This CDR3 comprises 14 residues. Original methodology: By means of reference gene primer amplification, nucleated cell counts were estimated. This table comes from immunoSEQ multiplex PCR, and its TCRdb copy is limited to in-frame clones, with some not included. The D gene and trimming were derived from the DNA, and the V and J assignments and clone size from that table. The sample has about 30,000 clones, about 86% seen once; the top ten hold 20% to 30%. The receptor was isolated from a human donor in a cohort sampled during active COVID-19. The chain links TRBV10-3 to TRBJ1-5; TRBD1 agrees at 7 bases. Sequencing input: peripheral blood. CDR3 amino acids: CATRGDSGNQPQHF. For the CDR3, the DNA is TGTGCCACTCGTGGGGACAGTGGCAATCAGCCCCAGCATTTT.